This T cell receptor (beta chain) emerged from a study of blood T cell repertoires in COVID-19. Study overall: Both acute and convalescent COVID-19 samples were obtained from the United States, Italy and Spain.

Those enrolled, adults aged roughly 18 to 90 years, came from some 25 US areas. CDR3 length equals 14 residues. V was clipped by 0 bases and J by 9 bases, with 14 bases between them. Germline V gene data show CDR1 as SGHTA and CDR2 as FQGNSA. Sequencing was performed with immunoSEQ multiplex PCR; in TCRdb, only in-frame clones are kept and a portion is missing. The sample gives about 210,000 clones, 70% to 90% of which show up once; roughly 2.5% is in the top ten. This receptor was identified in a middle-aged woman with acute COVID-19. Sample: PBMCs or T cells enriched from blood (not recorded which). The rearrangement joins TRBV7-2 to TRBJ1-1; perhaps TRBD1 as D (6 bases). The DNA for the CDR3 is TGTGCCAGCAGCTTAGCCCCCGACAGGACCAAAGCTTTCTTT. Its protein is CASSLAPDRTKAFF.